The 24 T cell receptor beta chains below all came from one sample that was sequenced in a study of cytomegalovirus exposure and HLA in healthy donors. PCR primers comprised 60 Vbeta and 13 Jbeta primers. Sequencing used immunoSEQ multiplex PCR; TCRdb keeps in-frame clones, though not all of them. The data hold some 120,000 clones, with 75% to 90% observed a single time. Sequenced material: PBMCs. The receptors were gathered from a middle-aged man in good health and CMV-seronegative.

The J gene is TRBJ2-7, the V gene TRBV19; TRBD2 matches at 8 bases. The trim removed 8 bases at V and 5 bases at J, leaving 8 bases unmatched. CDR3 length equals 13 residues. The germline CDR1 and CDR2 sequences are LNHDA and SQIVND (reference sequence). The CDR3 DNA is TGTGCCAGTTCAACGGGGGGGTTCGACGAGCAGTACTTC. It codes for CASSTGGFDEQYF.

This rearrangement joins TRBV5-1 to TRBJ2-4, with a tentative D call TRBD2 (6 bases). Germline lookup yields CDR1 SGHRS and CDR2 YFSETQ. This CDR3 region has 14 residues. Between the trimmed V and J ends, which lost 2 bases and 3 bases, there was a span of 9 bases. The CDR3: CASSLSGDKNIQYF. The CDR3 nucleotides read TGCGCCAGCAGCTTATCGGGGGACAAAAACATTCAGTACTTC. The full variable domain, completed using reference TRBV5-1 and TRBJ2-4, is KAGVTQTPRYLIKTRGQQVTLSCSPISGHRSVSWYQQTPGQGLQFLFEYFSETQRNKGNFPGRFSGRQFSNSRSEMNVSTLELGDSALYLCASSLSGDKNIQYFGAGTRLSVL.

The J gene is TRBJ2-7, the V gene TRBV7-9, with 8 bases matching TRBD2. This CDR3 has 16 amino acids. Trimming cost V 5 bases and J 0 bases; bases outside gene matches: 9. From germline, CDR1 is SEHNR and CDR2 FQNEAQ (reference sequence). CDR3 bases: TGTGCCAGCAGCCTTGCGGGGGGAATGAGCTCCTACGAGCAGTACTTC. Residues: CASSLAGGMSSYEQYF.

This chain joins TRBV19 and TRBJ2-3, with TRBD2 matching over 8 bases. The length of the CDR3 is 14 residues. Germline trimming cut 5 bases from V and 5 bases from J; bases unmatched to any gene: 6. Germline CDR1 is LNHDA and CDR2 is SQIVND (reference sequence). The CDR3 here is CASSLSGGQDTQYF. The CDR3 DNA reads as TGTGCCAGTAGTTTGTCGGGGGGGCAAGATACGCAGTATTTT.

V gene TRBV5-4 combines with J gene TRBJ2-5, with TRBD1 matching 7 bases. V dropped 3 bases and J dropped 4; count of bases not matched to a gene: 3. This CDR3 has 13 amino acids. From germline, CDR1 is SGHNT and CDR2 YYREEE (reference sequence). CDR3 sequence reads: CASSSQGRETQYF. CDR3 nucleotides: TGTGCCAGCAGCTCACAGGGGAGAGAGACCCAGTACTTC.

This chain links TRBV30 with TRBJ2-3; the match to TRBD1 covers 9 bases. The CDR3 has 13 amino acids. The trim removed 5 bases at V and 5 bases at J, leaving 5 bases unmatched. Germline lookup yields CDR1 GTSNPN and CDR2 SVGIG (reference sequence). The CDR3 DNA follows: TGTGCCTGGGACAGGGGGTCGAGAGATACGCAGTATTTT. It specifies CAWDRGSRDTQYF.

The chain recombines TRBV4-3 with TRBJ1-5; D unresolved. Germline V gene lookup returns CDR1 LGHNA and CDR2 YSLEER. CDR3 length: 14 residues. Trimming took 4 bases from V and 4 from J, leaving 11 bases between them. In nucleotides, the CDR3 is TGCGCCAGCAGCCCCGGAGGACGGAATCAGCCCCAGCATTTT. Amino acids: CASSPGGRNQPQHF.

V and J are TRBV28 and TRBJ2-1, with TRBD1 matching 7 bases. The CDR3 sequence is 16 residues long. The V gene's germline CDR1 is MDHEN and CDR2 SYDVKM. V was clipped by 4 bases and J by 0 bases; unmatched bases: 6. The CDR3 loop reads CASSSTRGSSYNEQFF. Here the CDR3 DNA reads TGTGCCAGCAGTTCTACCAGGGGGAGCTCCTACAATGAGCAGTTCTTC.

The chain carries TRBV7-2 and TRBJ1-5; TRBD1 is a possible D gene (5 bases). CDR3 size: 15 residues. Deletions cut 2 bases from V and 2 bases from J, with 10 bases between. Germline V gene lookup returns CDR1 SGHTA and CDR2 FQGNSA. In DNA, the CDR3 is TGTGCCAGCAGCTTAAGGGGCCCCGGCAATCAGCCCCAGCATTTT. It translates to CASSLRGPGNQPQHF.

The chain uses TRBV5-1 and TRBJ1-6, with 7 bases identical to TRBD1. This CDR3 has 15 residues. Germline values: CDR1 SGHRS, CDR2 YFSETQ. The V gene end was trimmed by 4 bases and the J gene end by 5 bases; junction bases not matched to a gene: 6. The CDR3 protein is CASSPLQGNNSPLHF. Written as DNA, the CDR3 is TGCGCCAGCAGCCCCTTACAGGGGAATAATTCACCCCTCCACTTT.

The V gene is TRBV7-8, the J gene TRBJ2-5; 8 nucleotides align to TRBD1. J gave up 3 bases and V 5 bases, and 11 bases lay outside the gene matches. The V gene's germline CDR1 is SGHVS and CDR2 FQNEAQ. The CDR3 runs 16 residues. The CDR3 sequence is CASSERDGQGEETQYF. CDR3 DNA sequence: TGTGCCAGCAGCGAAAGAGACGGACAGGGCGAAGAGACCCAGTACTTC.

V is TRBV10-3 and J is TRBJ2-5, with D perhaps matching TRBD2 (5 bases). The J call may be faulty, since TRBJ2-7 better matches the DNA end. Germline assignment: CDR1 ENHRY and CDR2 SYGVKD. CDR3 size: 12 residues. CDR3 residues: CAISERRYEQYF. In nucleotides, the CDR3 is TGTGCCATCAGTGAGCGGAGGTACGAGCAGTACTTC.

The chain recombines TRBV18 with TRBJ2-7, with 10 bases fitting TRBD1. CDR1 is KGHSH, CDR2 LQKENI, per germline. This CDR3 is built from 14 residues. V lost 6 bases, J lost 5 bases, and 7 bases stayed unmatched. Written as DNA, the CDR3 is TGTGCCAGCTCCTCGAGACAGGGGGCAGACGAGCAGTACTTC. It specifies CASSSRQGADEQYF.

This clone was seen only a few times. The gene calls are TRBV30 and TRBJ1-2; 8 bases map to TRBD1. The CDR3 is 15 residues long. The J segment lost 4 bases and the V segment lost 0 bases, leaving 7 bases of the junction unmatched. CDR1 is GTSNPN and CDR2 is SVGIG in the germline V gene (reference sequence). DNA of the CDR3: TGTGCCTGGAGTGTACAGGATACAGGGGGCTATGGCTACACCTTC. Encoded protein: CAWSVQDTGGYGYTF.

The chain carries TRBV7-2 and TRBJ1-3; TRBD1 aligns across 7 bases. J lost 0 bases, V lost 5 bases, and 1 base had no gene match. Per the germline V gene, CDR1 is SGHTA and CDR2 is FQGNSA. CDR3 length: 14 amino acids. The CDR3 spells CASSRDSSGNTIYF. The CDR3 DNA sequence: TGTGCCAGCAGCCGGGACAGCTCTGGAAACACCATATATTTT.

This clone was found once. V is TRBV19 and J is TRBJ2-7; the match to TRBD1 covers 10 bases. V was clipped by 1 base and J by 7 bases; unmatched bases: 7. Germline V gene data show CDR1 as LNHDA and CDR2 as SQIVND (reference sequence). CDR3 length: 15 amino acids. The CDR3: CASSIGDRGPLEQYF. In nucleotides, the CDR3 is TGTGCCAGTAGTATAGGAGACAGGGGGCCCTTGGAGCAGTACTTC.

In the case of this clone: An end of the junction differs from the germline gene, which may be a read error. The chain joins TRBV5-6 to TRBJ2-4; D gene uncertain. This CDR3 contains 14 residues. The germline gives CDR1 SGHDT, CDR2 YYEEEE. The CDR3 sequence: CASSLATLTNSQYF. In nucleotides, the CDR3 is TGTGCCAGCAGCTTGGCCACTCTAACAAACAGTCAGTACTTC.

J is TRBJ2-3 and V is TRBV11-2; D is possibly TRBD2 (5 bases). Looked up from germline, CDR1 is SGHAT and CDR2 is FQNNGV. The CDR3 runs 16 residues. V gave up 1 base and J gave up 8 bases, with 19 bases separating them. This chain's CDR3 is CASSLAGTEEWGTQYF. The CDR3 DNA reads as TGTGCCAGCAGCTTAGCTGGCACGGAGGAATGGGGTACGCAGTATTTT.

The genes are TRBV6-4 and TRBJ1-5, with a tentative D call TRBD1 (6 bases). The V end was cut by 3 bases, the J end by 3 bases, with 9 bases between. CDR1 and CDR2 from the germline V gene are MRHNA and SNTAGT. There are 14 residues in the CDR3. CDR3 sequence reads: CASSESGANQPQHF. As DNA, the CDR3 is TGTGCCAGCAGTGAGTCAGGGGCCAATCAGCCCCAGCATTTT.

This clone is a singleton in its sample. V is TRBV7-3 and J is TRBJ2-3; weak D call: TRBD1 (5 bases). Trimming took off 4 bases at V and 6 bases at J, with 23 bases between the two ends. Germline values: CDR1 SGHTA, CDR2 FQGTGA. There are 17 residues in the CDR3. DNA of the CDR3: TGTGCCAGCAGCTCACCACAACGAGTTCCAGGGCCTGATACGCAGTATTTT. It codes for CASSSPQRVPGPDTQYF.

This clone was observed a few times. This chain links TRBV5-1 with TRBJ2-5; 9 nucleotides agree with TRBD1. V shed 4 bases, J shed 7 bases, and the junction held 5 bases outside the gene matches. CDR1 SGHRS and CDR2 YFSETQ come from the germline V gene. The CDR3 contains 13 residues. The CDR3 DNA follows: TGCGCCAGCAGCAGGACAGGGGACGTGACCCAGTACTTC. This translates into CASSRTGDVTQYF.

The chain combines TRBV9 with TRBJ2-7; 7 bases match TRBD1. This CDR3 spans 15 amino acids. Losses at the gene ends were 0 bases for V and 3 bases for J; bases not matched to a gene: 6. The germline V gene has CDR1 SGDLS and CDR2 YYNGEE. The CDR3 nucleotides read TGTGCCAGCAGCGTAGGTTGGACAGGTAACTACGAGCAGTACTTC. It translates to CASSVGWTGNYEQYF.

The chain carries TRBV19 and TRBJ1-5; TRBD1 might be the D (6 bases). Trimming removed 3 bases from V and 0 bases from J, with 15 bases in between. Germline CDR1 is LNHDA and CDR2 is SQIVND (reference sequence). The CDR3 extends over 17 amino acids. The CDR3 sequence is CASSIDVGHDSNQPQHF. The CDR3 DNA reads as TGTGCCAGTAGTATCGATGTGGGACATGATAGCAATCAGCCCCAGCATTTT.

This sequence joins TRBV7-2 and TRBJ2-7; D is uncertain. Trimming pared 1 base from V and 3 bases from J, leaving 7 bases between. Germline loops: CDR1 SGHTA, CDR2 FQGNSA. The CDR3 is 13 amino acids. CDR3 in DNA: TGTGCCAGCAGCTTAGGACAATTCTACGAGCAGTACTTC. Translating it yields CASSLGQFYEQYF. Together with reference TRBV7-2 and TRBJ2-7, the CDR3 gives the full variable domain: GAGVSQSPSNKVTEKGKDVELRCDPISGHTALYWYRQSLGQGLEFLIYFQGNSAPDKSGLPSDRFSAERTGGSVSTLTIQRTQQEDSAVYLCASSLGQFYEQYFGPGTRLTVT.